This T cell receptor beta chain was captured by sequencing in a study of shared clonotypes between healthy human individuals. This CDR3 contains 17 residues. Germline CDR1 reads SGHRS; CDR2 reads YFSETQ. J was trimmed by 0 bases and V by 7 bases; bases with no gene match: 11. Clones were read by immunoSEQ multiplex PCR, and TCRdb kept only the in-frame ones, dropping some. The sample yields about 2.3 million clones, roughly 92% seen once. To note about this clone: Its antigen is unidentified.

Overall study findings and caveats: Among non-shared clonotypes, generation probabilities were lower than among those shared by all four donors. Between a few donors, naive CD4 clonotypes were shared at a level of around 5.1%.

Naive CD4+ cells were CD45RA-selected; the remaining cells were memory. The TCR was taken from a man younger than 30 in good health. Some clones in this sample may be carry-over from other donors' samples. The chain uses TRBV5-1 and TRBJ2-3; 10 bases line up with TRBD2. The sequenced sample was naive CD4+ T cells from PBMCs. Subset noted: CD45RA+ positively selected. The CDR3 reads CASAKEREGTSTDTQYF. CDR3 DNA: TGCGCCAGCGCAAAGGAGCGGGAGGGCACTAGCACAGATACGCAGTATTTT. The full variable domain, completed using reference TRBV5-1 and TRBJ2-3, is KAGVTQTPRYLIKTRGQQVTLSCSPISGHRSVSWYQQTPGQGLQFLFEYFSETQRNKGNFPGRFSGRQFSNSRSEMNVSTLELGDSALYLCASAKEREGTSTDTQYFGPGTRLTVL.